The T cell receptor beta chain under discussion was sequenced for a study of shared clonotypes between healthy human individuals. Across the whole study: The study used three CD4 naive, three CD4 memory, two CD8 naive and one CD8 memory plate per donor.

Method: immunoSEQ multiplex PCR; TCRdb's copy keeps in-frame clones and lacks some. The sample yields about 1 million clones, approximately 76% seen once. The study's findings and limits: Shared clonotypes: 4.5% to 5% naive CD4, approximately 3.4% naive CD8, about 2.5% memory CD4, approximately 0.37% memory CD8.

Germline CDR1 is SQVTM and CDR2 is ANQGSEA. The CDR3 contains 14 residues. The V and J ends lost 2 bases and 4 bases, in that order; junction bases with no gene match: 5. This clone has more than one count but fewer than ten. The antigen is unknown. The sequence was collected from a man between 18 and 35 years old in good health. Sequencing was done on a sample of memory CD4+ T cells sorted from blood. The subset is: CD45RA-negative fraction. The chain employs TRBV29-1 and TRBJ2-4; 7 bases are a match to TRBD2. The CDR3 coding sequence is TGCAGCGTTGAACCAGCGGGAACGAAAAACATTCAGTACTTC. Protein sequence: CSVEPAGTKNIQYF.